These 23 T cell receptor beta chains originate from one sample sequenced in a study of T cells in Graves' hyperthyroidism and ophthalmopathy. Regions amplified from RNA transcripts were the TCR beta CDR3 regions. A set of HTBI primers served as the primers for a first-round RT-PCR of the TCR CDR3. TCRdb passed the multiplex PCR reads through MiXCR, listing each CDR3 protein once. The sample lists 75,000 to 100,000 distinct CDR3 sequences, about 51% occurring once. The sequencing sample was made of blood. These receptors were obtained from a woman aged 40 to 55 with Graves' hyperthyroidism.

With regard to this clonotype: This may be a read error, as it is one base from a much larger clone. The V and J genes are TRBV5-1 and TRBJ2-6, with 12 bases lining up with TRBD1. The CDR3 is 18 amino acids. Trimming removed 4 bases from V and 2 bases from J; junction bases left unmatched: 7. Germline CDR1 and CDR2: SGHRS and YFSETQ. The CDR3 DNA sequence: TGCGCCAGCAGCCAGGGACAGGGGGCTCCTCCTGGGGCCAACGTCCTGACTTTC. Protein: CASSQGQGAPPGANVLTF.

This clonotype was seen once. The chain has TRBV15 and TRBJ1-5; maybe TRBD1 (6 bases). The CDR3 is made up of 15 amino acids. Germline V CDR1 and CDR2: LNHNV, YYDKDF (reference sequence). The V end was cut by 6 bases, the J end by 5 bases, with 17 bases between. CDR3 sequence (DNA): TGTGCCACCAGTTGGAACAGGGTATCCGATCAGCCCCAGCATTTT. This codes for CATSWNRVSDQPQHF.

In the case of this clonotype: Because the CDR3 is missing its conserved closing phenylalanine or tryptophan, this is likely a read error. The rearrangement joins TRBV7-2 to TRBJ2-7; TRBD2 matches 9 bases. CDR3 length equals 15 residues. Per germline, CDR1 SGHTA and CDR2 FQGNSA. V shed 5 bases, J shed 4 bases, and the junction held 9 bases outside the gene matches. The CDR3 region has the DNA TGTGCCAGCAGCCAAGAGAGTAGCGGGAGTTACGAGCAGTACTCC. Translation: CASSQESSGSYEQYS.

The genes are TRBV2 and TRBJ2-7; no clear D gene. Germline V gives CDR1 SNHLY, CDR2 FYNNEI. V was pared by 4 bases and J by 2 bases, with 9 bases between. The CDR3 sequence is 13 residues long. The CDR3 DNA sequence: TGTGCCAGCAGTGTGGGCGGACCCTACGAGCAGTACTTC. Translation: CASSVGGPYEQYF.

This chain uses TRBV2 with TRBJ1-5; D not certain. With 5 bases removed from V and 1 base from J, the gap between germline ends came to 9 bases. This CDR3 contains 14 residues. The germline gives CDR1 SNHLY, CDR2 FYNNEI. DNA of the CDR3: TGTGCCAGCAGTAGTTCCCAGAGCAATCAGCCCCAGCATTTT. Its translation: CASSSSQSNQPQHF. The whole variable domain, filled in from reference TRBV2 and TRBJ1-5, reads EPEVTQTPSHQVTQMGQEVILRCVPISNHLYFYWYRQILGQKVEFLVSFYNNEISEKSEIFDDQFSVERPDGSNFTLKIRSTKLEDSAMYFCASSSSQSNQPQHFGDGTRLSIL.

This clonotype came up many times. At one of its ends the junction is not consistent with the germline gene, which may arise from a read error. The V and J genes are TRBV7-2 and TRBJ2-7; D possibly corresponds to TRBD2 (5 bases). The CDR3 is 16 residues long. Germline V lookup: CDR1 SGHTA, CDR2 FQGNSA. The CDR3 spells CASSLAALASSYEQYF. The CDR3 DNA reads as TGTGCCAGCAGCCTAGCTGCTTTAGCGAGCTCCTACGAGCAGTACTTC.

The CDR3 DNA follows: TGTGCCACCAGCAGCGGGGGACAGGGGATCGACTATGGCTACACCTTC. Translation gives CATSSGGQGIDYGYTF. The chain recombines TRBV15 with TRBJ1-2; 10 bases align to TRBD1. CDR3 length: 16 residues. Germline V lookup: CDR1 LNHNV, CDR2 YYDKDF (reference sequence). The trim removed 3 bases at V and 3 bases at J, leaving 7 bases unmatched.

This clonotype was counted only a few times. This chain connects TRBV25-1 to TRBJ1-2; D may be TRBD1 (6 bases). The V end lost 8 bases, the J end lost 5 bases, and 6 bases lay between the germline ends. The CDR3 covers 10 residues. CDR1 MGHDK and CDR2 SYGVNS come from the germline V gene. The chain's CDR3 is CASQGYGYTF. The CDR3 DNA sequence: TGTGCCAGCCAGGGGTATGGCTACACCTTC.

The chain recombines TRBV7-2 with TRBJ1-2; 7 bases are shared with TRBD1. The CDR3 covers 15 residues. Trimming removed 1 base from V and 10 bases from J; junction bases left unmatched: 12. Germline-derived CDR1 and CDR2 are SGHTA and FQGNSA. CDR3 coding DNA: TGTGCCAGCAGCTTAGGGACAGGCTCCACTATAGTCTACACCTTC. Its translation: CASSLGTGSTIVYTF.

This clonotype showed up just a few times. CDR3 sequence: CSASLGLATYEQYF. The CDR3 DNA reads as TGCAGTGCTAGCTTGGGACTAGCTACCTACGAGCAGTACTTC. This rearrangement joins TRBV20-1 to TRBJ2-7; the match to TRBD2 covers 9 bases. J lost 2 bases, V lost 3 bases, and 5 bases had no gene match. CDR1 and CDR2 (germline): DFQATT, SNEGSKA (reference sequence). The CDR3 consists of 14 residues.

The rearrangement joins TRBV7-2 to TRBJ2-5; TRBD2 matches at 9 bases. Germline V gene data show CDR1 as SGHTA and CDR2 as FQGNSA. The CDR3 has 14 amino acids. V was pared by 6 bases and J by 6 bases, with 8 bases of the junction left unmatched. The CDR3 DNA reads TGTGCCAGCAGTCTTAGCGGGGGACGGCAGACCCAGTACTTC. This encodes CASSLSGGRQTQYF. Full variable domain (outside the CDR3, taken from reference TRBV7-2 and TRBJ2-5): GAGVSQSPSNKVTEKGKDVELRCDPISGHTALYWYRQSLGQGLEFLIYFQGNSAPDKSGLPSDRFSAERTGGSVSTLTIQRTQQEDSAVYLCASSLSGGRQTQYFGPGTRLLVL.

This clonotype occurred a few times. The rearrangement links TRBV29-1 to TRBJ2-7; D is undetermined. CDR1 is SQVTM, CDR2 ANQGSEA, per germline. This CDR3 region has 12 residues. The germline V and J ends were trimmed by 8 bases and 1 base, with 12 bases remaining between them. DNA of the CDR3: TGCAGCTTCGTGGTAGTTTCCTACGAGCAGTACTTC. Translating it yields CSFVVVSYEQYF.

The table lists this clonotype with many counts. CDR3 DNA: TGCAGTGTAGTACAGGGAAGGCGCACTGAAGCTTTCTTT. It specifies CSVVQGRRTEAFF. The chain combines TRBV20-1 with TRBJ1-1; D might be TRBD1 (6 bases). The CDR3 runs to 13 residues. V shed 7 bases and J shed 4 bases, with 16 bases lying between them. Germline CDR1 is DFQATT and CDR2 is SNEGSKA (reference sequence).

This clonotype was counted only a few times. The V and J genes are TRBV5-4 and TRBJ1-2; weak D call: TRBD1 (6 bases). This CDR3 contains 15 residues. Trimming removed 5 bases at V and 8 bases at J, with 22 bases between. The V gene's germline CDR1 is SGHNT and CDR2 YYREEE (reference sequence). The CDR3 bases are TGTGCCAGCAGTTTATCGACCCAGGGGCGCAGGGGCTACACCTTC. It specifies CASSLSTQGRRGYTF.

This clonotype was found many times. CDR3 sequence: CSVVGNTEAFF. The CDR3 DNA reads TGCAGCGTTGTGGGGAACACTGAAGCTTTCTTT. The chain carries TRBV29-1 and TRBJ1-1; D remains ambiguous. The CDR3 totals 11 residues. With 4 bases removed from V and 1 base from J, the gap between germline ends came to 4 bases. Germline V CDR1 and CDR2: SQVTM, ANQGSEA.

V usage is TRBV7-8 and J usage is TRBJ1-1; possible D gene TRBD1, 5 bases. Germline-derived CDR1 and CDR2 are SGHVS and FQNEAQ. V lost 7 bases and J 5 bases, leaving 23 bases between the germline ends. The CDR3 is 16 residues long. DNA for the CDR3: TGTGCCAGCACCTACGAAATGGGGCAGCGGTCAACTGAAGCTTTCTTT. Residues: CASTYEMGQRSTEAFF.

The J gene is TRBJ1-2, the V gene TRBV10-3, with D tentatively TRBD1 (5 bases). From germline, CDR1 is ENHRY and CDR2 SYGVKD. The ends were cut back, 7 bases at V and 9 bases at J, with 12 bases in the middle. The CDR3 is 11 amino acids. The DNA for the CDR3 is TGTGCCATCAAGGATAACAGGAGCTACACCTTC. It is translated as CAIKDNRSYTF.

This sequence joins TRBV5-6 and TRBJ2-3; TRBD2 matches at 12 bases. J lost 6 bases, V lost 1 base, and 6 bases had no gene match. The germline V gene has CDR1 SGHDT and CDR2 YYEEEE. This CDR3 comprises 16 residues. The CDR3 is CASSLTLAGGSDTQYF. The CDR3 DNA follows: TGTGCCAGCAGCTTGACACTAGCGGGAGGTTCGGATACGCAGTATTTT.

This clonotype was detected many times. The gene calls are TRBV30 and TRBJ1-3; a weak D match, TRBD1 (5 bases). The V and J ends lost 4 bases and 8 bases respectively, with 12 bases between them. The CDR3 is 12 amino acids. The V gene's germline CDR1 is GTSNPN and CDR2 SVGIG (reference sequence). CDR3 loop: CAWMRGVHTIYF. The CDR3 DNA is TGTGCCTGGATGCGAGGGGTACACACCATATATTTT.

By share, this clonotype ranks as medium-sized. The chain links TRBV2 to TRBJ2-2; either TRBD1 or TRBD2 may fit D (5 bases each). CDR1 is SNHLY, CDR2 FYNNEI, per germline. Trimming took off 3 bases at V and 5 bases at J, with 13 bases between the two ends. The CDR3 has 15 residues. The CDR3 reads CASSDRGTVTGELFF. DNA of the CDR3: TGTGCCAGCAGTGATCGAGGGACGGTAACCGGGGAGCTGTTTTTT.

The chain recombines TRBV29-1 with TRBJ1-1, with 7 bases matching TRBD1. V gave up 6 bases and J gave up 5 bases; unmatched junction bases: 6. The CDR3 is 12 residues long. The germline CDR1 and CDR2 sequences are SQVTM and ANQGSEA. The DNA for the CDR3 is TGCAGCGTGACAGGGAGGTCGACTGAAGCTTTCTTT. It encodes CSVTGRSTEAFF.

This clonotype showed up many times. The J gene is TRBJ2-2, the V gene TRBV4-1; TRBD1 or TRBD2 may be the D gene (5 bases each). From germline, CDR1 is MGHRA and CDR2 YSYEKL. The CDR3 covers 17 residues. V dropped 0 bases and J dropped 5 bases, with 16 bases sitting between them. The CDR3 coding sequence is TGCGCCAGCAGCCAAGAAGGGCACGGGGCGCGGACCGGGGAGCTGTTTTTT. Its translation: CASSQEGHGARTGELFF.

The J gene is TRBJ1-1, the V gene TRBV11-2; 8 bases align to TRBD1. The CDR3 covers 14 residues. Germline assignment: CDR1 SGHAT and CDR2 FQNNGV. V shed 6 bases and J 2 bases; nucleotides not matched to a gene: 5. The CDR3 DNA reads TGTGCCAGCAGACAACAGGGGGGAAACACTGAAGCTTTCTTT. The encoded protein is CASRQQGGNTEAFF. The full variable domain, completed using reference TRBV11-2 and TRBJ1-1, is EAGVAQSPRYKIIEKRQSVAFWCNPISGHATLYWYQQILGQGPKLLIQFQNNGVVDDSQLPKDRFSAERLKGVDSTLKIQPAKLEDSAVYLCASRQQGGNTEAFFGQGTRLTVV.